The source of this TCR beta chain is a study of Ad26.COV2.S vaccination and SARS-CoV-2 variants. This table comes from immunoSEQ multiplex PCR, and its TCRdb copy is limited to in-frame clones, with some not included. The sample carries just over 350,000 clones, roughly 94% recorded once. The V segment lost 5 bases and the J segment 8 bases; nucleotides outside the gene matches: 13. Germline V gene sequence: CDR1 LNHNV, CDR2 YYDKDF (reference sequence). The CDR3 loop spans 16 amino acids. This clonotype originated in a human donor who had recovered from COVID-19. Specimen: peripheral blood, collected after recovery from COVID-19. This chain uses TRBV15 with TRBJ1-3; 9 bases are shared with TRBD1. The CDR3 sequence is CATSPRSGQGLHTIYF. The CDR3 nucleotides read TGTGCCACCAGCCCTCGATCGGGACAGGGACTCCACACCATATATTTT. Variable domain in full (rest from reference TRBV15 and TRBJ1-3): DAMVIQNPRYQVTQFGKPVTLSCSQTLNHNVMYWYQQKSSQAPKLLFHYYDKDFNNEADTPDNFQSRRPNTSFCFLDIRSPGLGDTAMYLCATSPRSGQGLHTIYFGEGSWLTVV.